This record looks at one T cell receptor (beta chain) sequence and its context. The data belong to a study of blood T cell repertoires in COVID-19. At the level of the study: Samples representing acute and convalescent COVID-19 were sourced from the United States, Italy and Spain. PBMCs, B-cell-depleted T cells, or T cells were the source of the cDNA or gDNA that made up the material.

V was trimmed by 0 bases and J by 4 bases, leaving 14 bases between them. The CDR3 has 16 amino acids. Germline V gene sequence: CDR1 SGHRS, CDR2 YFSETQ. Per the original data handling: Reference gene primer amplification gave nucleated cell count estimates. TCRdb's table, derived via immunoSEQ multiplex PCR, lists solely in-frame clones and lacks some. For V, J and clone size, that table is used; D and trimming come from the DNA. The data show roughly 190,000 clones, with approximately 90% seen just once and approximately 0.56% held by the top ten. The receptor's source is a man in his fifties with acute or convalescent COVID-19. The V gene is TRBV5-1, the J gene TRBJ1-3, with a weak D call TRBD1 (6 bases). The sample taken for sequencing was peripheral blood. CDR3: CASSLDPAGAGNTIYF. DNA of the CDR3: TGCGCCAGCAGCTTGGATCCCGCAGGGGCGGGAAACACCATATATTTT.